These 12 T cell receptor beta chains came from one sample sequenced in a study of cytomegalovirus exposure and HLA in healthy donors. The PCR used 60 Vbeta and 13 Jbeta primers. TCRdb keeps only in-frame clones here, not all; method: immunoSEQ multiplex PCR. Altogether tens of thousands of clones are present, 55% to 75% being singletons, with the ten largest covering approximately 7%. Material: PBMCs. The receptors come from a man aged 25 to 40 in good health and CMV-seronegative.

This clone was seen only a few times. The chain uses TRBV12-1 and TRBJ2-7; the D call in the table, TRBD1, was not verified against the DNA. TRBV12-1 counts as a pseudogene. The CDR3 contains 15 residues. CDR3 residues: CASSFVGTGPYEQYF. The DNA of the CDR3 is TGTGCCAGCAGCTTTGTGGGGACAGGGCCCTACGAGCAGTACTTC.

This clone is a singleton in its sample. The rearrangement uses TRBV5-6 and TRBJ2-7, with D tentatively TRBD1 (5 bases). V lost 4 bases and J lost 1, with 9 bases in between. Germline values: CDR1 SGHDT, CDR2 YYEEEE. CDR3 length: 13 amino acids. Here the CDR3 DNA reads TGTGCCAGCAGCCTAGGGGCGTCCTACGAGCAGTACTTC. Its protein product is CASSLGASYEQYF. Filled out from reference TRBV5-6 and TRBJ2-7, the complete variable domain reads DAGVTQSPTHLIKTRGQQVTLRCSPKSGHDTVSWYQQALGQGPQFIFQYYEEEERQRGNFPDRFSGHQFPNYSSELNVNALLLGDSALYLCASSLGASYEQYFGPGTRLTVT.

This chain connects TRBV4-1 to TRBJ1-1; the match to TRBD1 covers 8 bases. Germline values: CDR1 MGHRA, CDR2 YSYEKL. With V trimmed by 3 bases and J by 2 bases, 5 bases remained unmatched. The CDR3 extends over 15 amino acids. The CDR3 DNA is TGCGCCAGCAGCCACCCCGGACAGGGCAACACTGAAGCTTTCTTT. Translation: CASSHPGQGNTEAFF.

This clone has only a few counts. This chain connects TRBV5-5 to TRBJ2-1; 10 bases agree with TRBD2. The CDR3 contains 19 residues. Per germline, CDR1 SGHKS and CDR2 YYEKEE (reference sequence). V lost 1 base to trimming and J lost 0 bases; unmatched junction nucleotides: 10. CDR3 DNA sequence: TGTGCCAGCAGCTTGCGGTCCAGCCTAGCGGGAGTCTCCTACAATGAGCAGTTCTTC. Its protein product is CASSLRSSLAGVSYNEQFF.

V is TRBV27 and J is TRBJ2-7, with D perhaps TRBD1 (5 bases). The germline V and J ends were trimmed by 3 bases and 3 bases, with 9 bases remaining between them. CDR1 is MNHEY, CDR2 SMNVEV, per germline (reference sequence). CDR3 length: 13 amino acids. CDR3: CASSFGAFYEQYF. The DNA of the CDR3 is TGTGCCAGCAGTTTTGGGGCCTTCTACGAGCAGTACTTC.

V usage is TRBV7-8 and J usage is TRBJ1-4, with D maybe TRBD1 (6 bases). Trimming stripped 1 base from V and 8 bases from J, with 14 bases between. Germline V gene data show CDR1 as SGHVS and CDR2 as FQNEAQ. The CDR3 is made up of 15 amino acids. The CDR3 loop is CASSLGARGKEKLFF. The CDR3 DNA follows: TGTGCCAGCAGCTTAGGTGCAAGGGGGAAGGAAAAACTGTTTTTT.

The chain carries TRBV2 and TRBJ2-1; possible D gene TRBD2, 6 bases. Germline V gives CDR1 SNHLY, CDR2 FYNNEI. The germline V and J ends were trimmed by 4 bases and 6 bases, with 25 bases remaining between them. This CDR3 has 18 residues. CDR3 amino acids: CASSGRVVLAGHVNEQFF. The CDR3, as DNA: TGTGCCAGCAGTGGACGGGTCGTTCTGGCGGGGCACGTCAATGAGCAGTTCTTC.

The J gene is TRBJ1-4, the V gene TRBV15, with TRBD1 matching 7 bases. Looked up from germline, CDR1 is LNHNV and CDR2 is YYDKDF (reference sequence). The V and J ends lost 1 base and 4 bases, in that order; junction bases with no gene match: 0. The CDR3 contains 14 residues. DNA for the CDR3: TGTGCCACCAGCAGAGGGGACAGTAATGAAAAACTGTTTTTT. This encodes CATSRGDSNEKLFF.

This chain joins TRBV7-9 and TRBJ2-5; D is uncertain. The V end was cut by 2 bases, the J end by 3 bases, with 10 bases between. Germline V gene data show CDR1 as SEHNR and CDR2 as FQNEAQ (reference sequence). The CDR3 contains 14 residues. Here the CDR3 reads CASSLILGEETQYF. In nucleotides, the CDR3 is TGTGCCAGCAGCTTAATACTCGGTGAAGAGACCCAGTACTTC.

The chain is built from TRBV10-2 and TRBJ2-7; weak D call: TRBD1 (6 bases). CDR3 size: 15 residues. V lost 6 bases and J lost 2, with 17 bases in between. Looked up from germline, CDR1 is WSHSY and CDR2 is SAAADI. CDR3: CASRLRRQDAYEQYF. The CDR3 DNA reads TGCGCCAGCAGGCTACGCCGACAGGACGCCTACGAGCAGTACTTC.

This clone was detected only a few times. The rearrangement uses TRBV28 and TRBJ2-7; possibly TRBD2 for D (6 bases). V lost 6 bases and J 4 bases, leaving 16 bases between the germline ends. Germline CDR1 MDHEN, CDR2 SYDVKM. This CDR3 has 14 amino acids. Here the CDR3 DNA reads TGTGCCAGCAGACCGGGACTGAGTATATACGAGCAGTACTTC. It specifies CASRPGLSIYEQYF.

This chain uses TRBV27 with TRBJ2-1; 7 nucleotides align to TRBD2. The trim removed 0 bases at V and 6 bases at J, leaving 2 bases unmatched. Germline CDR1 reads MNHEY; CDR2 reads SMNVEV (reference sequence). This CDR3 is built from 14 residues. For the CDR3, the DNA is TGTGCCAGCAGTTTATCCTTAGCGGGCAATGAGCAGTTCTTC. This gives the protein CASSLSLAGNEQFF.